One sample yielded the 30 T cell receptor beta chains listed below, sequenced in a study of T-cell reconstitution after alpha-beta-depleted transplantation in children (dated by TCRdb to the mid-2010s). Preparation of the library involved PCR. TCRdb lists the instrument as Illumina HiSeq 2500. TCR libraries were prepared with molecular barcoding, using unique molecular identifiers to normalize TCRbeta repertoire quantification. The raw public data were reprocessed by TCRdb itself: fastp quality trimming at Q25, MiXCR clonotype calling, in-frame beta chains only. Rows with a matching CDR3 protein are joined into one entry that keeps the most common DNA and genes. The sample contains 200,000 to 250,000 distinct CDR3 sequences, 6.5% to 10% of them found a single time. Roughly 5.8% of the sample is taken by the ten largest. Taken with the paper, the label for treatment or condition translates to: allogeneic hematopoietic cell transplantation with graft depleted of TCRalphabeta T cells and CD19 B cells.

Sequenced here: PBMCs, mostly from graft donor cells, sampled 180 days after TCRalphabeta/CD19-depleted stem cell transplant. The source is a male patient younger than 18 who had a stem cell transplant for acute lymphoblastic leukemia, so the T cells may come from the graft donor.

This clonotype appeared a single time. A much bigger clone sits one base away, suggesting this may be a read error. The J gene is TRBJ2-7, the V gene TRBV5-1, with D perhaps matching TRBD1 (6 bases). Germline lookup yields CDR1 SGHRS and CDR2 YFSETQ. This CDR3 has 13 residues. DNA of the CDR3: TGCGCCAGCAGGGTACAGGGACACTACGGGCAGTACTTC. As protein: CASRVQGHYGQYF.

This clonotype has ten or more counts. The rearrangement links TRBV7-3 to TRBJ2-3; tentatively, D is TRBD1 (6 bases). Germline CDR1 is SGHTA and CDR2 is FQGTGA. Trimming shortened V by 1 base and J by 10 bases, and 12 bases separated the two germline ends. The CDR3 contains 13 residues. The CDR3 nucleotides are TGTGCCAGCAGCTTAAAGGGGGTGGGCCCGCAGTATTTT. Translation: CASSLKGVGPQYF.

This clonotype has at least ten counts. The CDR3 reads CASSTAGTVNIQYF. CDR3 coding DNA: TGTGCCAGCAGCACCGCCGGGACGGTTAACATTCAGTACTTC. This chain links TRBV28 with TRBJ2-4, with D perhaps assigned TRBD1 or TRBD2 (5 bases each). Per germline, CDR1 MDHEN and CDR2 SYDVKM. Deletions cut 6 bases from V and 7 bases from J, with 16 bases between. CDR3 size: 14 residues.

This clonotype was seen repeatedly, ten times or more. This chain links TRBV29-1 with TRBJ1-1, with D unclear. This CDR3 spans 12 amino acids. The V end lost 3 bases, the J end lost 1 base, and 6 bases lay between the germline ends. Germline V gene sequence: CDR1 SQVTM, CDR2 ANQGSEA. The CDR3 region is CSVEGWNTEAFF. In DNA form, the CDR3 reads TGCAGCGTTGAGGGATGGAACACTGAAGCTTTCTTT.

This clonotype was detected ten times or more. CDR3 amino acids: CASSLPRYRGDTEAFF. The CDR3 bases are TGTGCCAGCAGCTTACCTAGATACAGGGGGGACACTGAAGCTTTCTTT. The rearrangement joins TRBV7-2 to TRBJ1-1; 8 positions match TRBD1. The CDR3 extends over 16 amino acids. The V segment lost 2 bases and the J segment 3 bases; nucleotides outside the gene matches: 8. Germline V lookup: CDR1 SGHTA, CDR2 FQGNSA. The whole variable domain, remainder taken from reference TRBV7-2 and TRBJ1-1, is GAGVSQSPSNKVTEKGKDVELRCDPISGHTALYWYRQSLGQGLEFLIYFQGNSAPDKSGLPSDRFSAERTGGSVSTLTIQRTQQEDSAVYLCASSLPRYRGDTEAFFGQGTRLTVV.

As concerns this clonotype: A much larger clone is a single base away; this may be a read error. V and J are TRBV5-5 and TRBJ2-5, with 7 bases identical to TRBD1. CDR1 is SGHKS, CDR2 YYEKEE, per germline (reference sequence). The CDR3 has 15 amino acids. V dropped 0 bases and J dropped 5; count of bases not matched to a gene: 7. The CDR3 loop is CASSLGTGVYETQYF. CDR3 sequence (DNA): TGTGCCAGCAGCTTGGGTACAGGGGTGTATGAGACCCAGTACTTC.

This clonotype occurred many times. The chain links TRBV12-3 or TRBV12-4 to TRBJ2-7; possibly TRBD2 for D (5 bases). The ends were cut back, 6 bases at V and 2 bases at J, with 14 bases in the middle. The CDR3 extends over 14 amino acids. CDR3 nucleotides: TGTGCCAGCAGCCCGGGCGGAGGCACCTACGAGCAGTACTTC. It translates to CASSPGGGTYEQYF.

This clonotype occurred many times. The chain couples TRBV7-2 to TRBJ1-5; maybe TRBD1 (6 bases). Germline assignment: CDR1 SGHTA and CDR2 FQGNSA. The CDR3 runs 15 residues. With 1 base removed from V and 7 bases from J, the gap between germline ends came to 14 bases. The DNA of the CDR3 is TGTGCCAGCAGCTTAGATCCCAGGGGAAGGCAGCCCCAGCATTTT. This sequence encodes CASSLDPRGRQPQHF. Full variable domain (remainder filled in from reference TRBV7-2 and TRBJ1-5): GAGVSQSPSNKVTEKGKDVELRCDPISGHTALYWYRQSLGQGLEFLIYFQGNSAPDKSGLPSDRFSAERTGGSVSTLTIQRTQQEDSAVYLCASSLDPRGRQPQHFGDGTRLSIL.

This clonotype was observed at least ten times. V gene TRBV6-2 or TRBV6-3 combines with J gene TRBJ2-1; tentatively, D is TRBD2 (7 bases). The CDR3 is 18 amino acids. Trimming shortened V by 0 bases and J by 4 bases, and 19 bases separated the two germline ends. Germline CDR1 and CDR2: MNHEY and SVGEGT. The CDR3: CASSYSIGGGHPYNEQFF. Written as DNA, the CDR3 is TGTGCCAGCAGTTACTCGATCGGCGGGGGCCACCCTTACAATGAGCAGTTCTTC.

There are many counts of this clonotype. The CDR3, as DNA: TGTGCCACCAGTGATTTGCACGGGGCGGGGGCCAACGTCCTGACTTTC. It encodes CATSDLHGAGANVLTF. The chain joins TRBV24-1 to TRBJ2-6; either TRBD1 or TRBD2 may fit D (5 bases each). The V end was cut by 0 bases, the J end by 4 bases, with 9 bases between. Germline assignment: CDR1 KGHDR and CDR2 SFDVKD. The CDR3 length is 16 residues.

This clonotype was seen many times. Here the CDR3 reads CASSPRRDPTYEQYF. CDR3 coding DNA: TGTGCCAGCAGCCCTCGACGGGACCCCACCTACGAGCAGTACTTC. The V and J genes are TRBV9 and TRBJ2-7; D could derive from TRBD1 or TRBD2 (5 bases each). The CDR3 totals 15 residues. In germline, CDR1 is SGDLS, CDR2 YYNGEE. The ends were cut back, 4 bases at V and 2 bases at J, with 16 bases in the middle.

This clonotype came up many times. This chain joins TRBV3-1 and TRBJ2-3; TRBD1 aligns across 8 bases. The V segment lost 3 bases and the J segment 0 bases; nucleotides outside the gene matches: 2. Germline CDR1 is LGHDT and CDR2 is YNNKEL (reference sequence). The CDR3 has 15 residues. CDR3 in DNA: TGTGCCAGCAGCCACAGGGGGCTTAGCACAGATACGCAGTATTTT. It is translated as CASSHRGLSTDTQYF.

In this sample, this clonotype turned up many times. The V gene is TRBV4-2, the J gene TRBJ2-1; 10 bases line up with TRBD2. V lost 2 bases and J lost 3; bases outside the gene matches: 1. CDR1 and CDR2 from the germline V gene are LGHNA and YNFKEQ. CDR3 length equals 15 residues. The CDR3 DNA sequence: TGTGCCAGCAGCCAACGGACTAGCGGCTACAATGAGCAGTTCTTC. Its protein is CASSQRTSGYNEQFF.

This clonotype was picked up many times. V and J are TRBV28 and TRBJ2-7, with D possibly matching TRBD1 (5 bases). The length of the CDR3 is 15 residues. The ends were cut back, 2 bases at V and 2 bases at J, with 13 bases in the middle. The germline CDR1 and CDR2 sequences are MDHEN and SYDVKM. CDR3 sequence: CASSLPLGPPYEQYF. The DNA for the CDR3 is TGTGCCAGCAGTTTACCCCTGGGGCCTCCCTACGAGCAGTACTTC.

This clonotype occurred many times. V and J are TRBV27 and TRBJ1-2; 7 nucleotides agree with TRBD1. Trimming removed 8 bases from V and 6 bases from J; junction bases left unmatched: 9. There are 13 residues in the CDR3. Germline-derived CDR1 and CDR2 are MNHEY and SMNVEV (reference sequence). CDR3 bases: TGTGCCAGCCGGTTCACAGGGGCTCATGGCTACACCTTC. Its translation: CASRFTGAHGYTF.

The table lists this clonotype with many counts. The V and J genes are TRBV19 and TRBJ1-2, with 9 positions matching TRBD1. The V gene's germline CDR1 is LNHDA and CDR2 SQIVND (reference sequence). Trimming cost V 7 bases and J 4 bases; bases outside gene matches: 7. The CDR3 loop spans 14 amino acids. Here the CDR3 reads CASTPPDRGYGYTF. DNA for the CDR3: TGTGCCAGTACCCCCCCGGACAGGGGCTATGGCTACACCTTC.

The chain recombines TRBV5-1 with TRBJ1-2; 11 bases line up with TRBD1. Germline CDR1 reads SGHRS; CDR2 reads YFSETQ. This CDR3 region has 16 residues. V lost 0 bases to trimming and J lost 4 bases; unmatched junction nucleotides: 5. The CDR3 sequence: CASSLVTGTGGYGYTF. The DNA of the CDR3 is TGCGCCAGCAGCTTGGTTACCGGGACAGGGGGCTATGGCTACACCTTC.

This clonotype was recorded many times. The chain carries TRBV20-1 and TRBJ2-3; 12 bases line up with TRBD2. CDR1 is DFQATT and CDR2 is SNEGSKA in the germline V gene (reference sequence). The CDR3 has 13 amino acids. V shed 6 bases and J 4 bases; nucleotides not matched to a gene: 2. The CDR3 spells CSARLAGADTQYF. The CDR3 nucleotides read TGCAGTGCGAGACTAGCGGGGGCAGATACGCAGTATTTT.

There are many counts of this clonotype. The chain carries TRBV15 and TRBJ2-3; D gene ambiguous. Germline CDR1 LNHNV, CDR2 YYDKDF (reference sequence). The CDR3 loop spans 14 amino acids. Deletions cut 0 bases from V and 4 bases from J, with 8 bases between. The CDR3 nucleotides read TGTGCCACCAGCAGAGATCAATCGGCAGATACGCAGTATTTT. This translates into CATSRDQSADTQYF.

This clonotype was counted at least ten times. This sequence joins TRBV20-1 and TRBJ1-1, with 10 bases lining up with TRBD1. Looked up from germline, CDR1 is DFQATT and CDR2 is SNEGSKA (reference sequence). This CDR3 has 17 residues. After removal of 2 bases from V and 0 bases from J, the junction contained 9 bases not matched to a gene. The CDR3 reads CSARFRRGQGMNTEAFF. CDR3 DNA sequence: TGCAGTGCTAGATTTCGTAGGGGACAGGGGATGAACACTGAAGCTTTCTTT.

This clonotype showed up many times. The chain couples TRBV11-2 to TRBJ1-6; maybe TRBD1 (5 bases). The CDR3 runs to 15 residues. The V and J ends lost 4 bases and 0 bases respectively, with 7 bases between them. The germline V gene encodes CDR1 SGHAT and CDR2 FQNNGV. The CDR3 region is CASSWDLSYNSPLHF. The CDR3 DNA is TGTGCCAGCAGCTGGGACCTCTCCTATAATTCACCCCTCCACTTT.

This sequence joins TRBV18 and TRBJ2-5, with 7 bases that match TRBD2. J gave up 5 bases and V 6 bases, and 12 bases lay outside the gene matches. The germline V gene encodes CDR1 KGHSH and CDR2 LQKENI. The CDR3 extends over 15 amino acids. The CDR3 region is CASSPQLALGETQYF. The CDR3 region has the DNA TGTGCCAGCTCCCCCCAACTAGCGTTGGGGGAGACCCAGTACTTC.

This clonotype has a handful of counts. V and J are TRBV18 and TRBJ1-1, with 10 bases that match TRBD1. Germline V gives CDR1 KGHSH, CDR2 LQKENI. V shed 6 bases and J 5 bases; nucleotides not matched to a gene: 6. This CDR3 comprises 14 residues. CDR3 amino acids: CASSQTGGTTEAFF. The DNA for the CDR3 is TGTGCCAGCTCGCAGACAGGGGGCACTACTGAAGCTTTCTTT.

The chain carries TRBV7-2 and TRBJ2-3; 11 bases are a match to TRBD2. The germline V gene encodes CDR1 SGHTA and CDR2 FQGNSA. V lost 2 bases to trimming and J lost 4 bases; unmatched junction nucleotides: 5. This CDR3 spans 16 amino acids. The CDR3 loop reads CASSLLAGGGADTQYF. The CDR3 coding sequence is TGTGCCAGCAGCTTACTAGCGGGGGGAGGGGCAGATACGCAGTATTTT.

This clonotype was seen at least ten times. The J gene is TRBJ2-4, the V gene TRBV7-9; tentative D call: TRBD1 (5 bases). The CDR3 length is 14 residues. The V end was cut by 5 bases, the J end by 4 bases, with 12 bases between. Germline CDR1 and CDR2: SEHNR and FQNEAQ (reference sequence). In DNA, the CDR3 is TGTGCCAGCAGCCCCTGGACACAGAAAAACATTCAGTACTTC. Its translation: CASSPWTQKNIQYF.

The sample holds a few counts of this clonotype. V and J are TRBV4-1 and TRBJ2-7; 7 bases match TRBD1. J gave up 1 base and V 1 base, and 4 bases lay outside the gene matches. The CDR3 spans 15 residues. Germline CDR1 and CDR2: MGHRA and YSYEKL. CDR3 sequence reads: CASSQVWDRSYEQYF. The CDR3 DNA is TGCGCCAGCAGCCAAGTTTGGGACAGATCCTACGAGCAGTACTTC.

The table lists this clonotype with many counts. This chain joins TRBV12-3 or TRBV12-4 and TRBJ1-2, with D perhaps TRBD1 (6 bases). The germline V and J ends were trimmed by 1 base and 2 bases, with 14 bases remaining between them. This CDR3 contains 16 residues. CDR3 sequence reads: CASSLELGGGNYGYTF. CDR3 coding DNA: TGTGCCAGCAGTTTAGAGCTTGGAGGGGGAAACTATGGCTACACCTTC.

The rearrangement joins TRBV19 to TRBJ2-4; D perhaps matches TRBD1 (5 bases). Germline CDR1 and CDR2: LNHDA and SQIVND (reference sequence). Trimming stripped 8 bases from V and 0 bases from J, with 11 bases between. The CDR3 sequence is 14 residues long. CDR3: CASRQTLAKNIQYF. DNA for the CDR3: TGTGCCAGTCGACAGACTTTAGCCAAAAACATTCAGTACTTC.

There are many counts of this clonotype. This CDR3 reads CASSQEAVRQETQYF. The CDR3 bases are TGCGCCAGCAGCCAAGAGGCAGTGAGACAAGAGACCCAGTACTTC. The chain links TRBV4-3 to TRBJ2-5; unclear D gene. The length of the CDR3 is 15 residues. The germline V gene encodes CDR1 LGHNA and CDR2 YSLEER. V shed 0 bases and J shed 2 bases, with 10 bases lying between them.

This clonotype has only a few counts. V and J are TRBV19 and TRBJ1-1, with 8 bases fitting TRBD1. The CDR3 length is 13 residues. V was clipped by 6 bases and J by 4 bases; unmatched bases: 4. Germline V gives CDR1 LNHDA, CDR2 SQIVND (reference sequence). This chain's CDR3 is CASSTGGPTEAFF. In DNA, the CDR3 is TGTGCCAGTAGCACAGGGGGACCCACTGAAGCTTTCTTT.